This entry lists 6 T cell receptor beta chains sequenced from one sample in a study of graft-versus-host responses after intestinal transplantation. These receptors are not linked to any known antigen. The data were produced by immunoSEQ multiplex PCR, yet TCRdb's version contains in-frame clones alone and is incomplete. The table shows 70,000 to 100,000 clones, with approximately 91% occurring only once. Sequencing was performed on unstimulated CD4+ T cells sorted from spleen or lymph node cells, taken before intestinal transplant. These receptors came from a human donor who received an intestinal transplant.

This chain links TRBV5-1 with TRBJ2-5; 11 bases map to TRBD2. Germline V CDR1 and CDR2: SGHRS, YFSETQ. The trim removed 4 bases at V and 3 bases at J, leaving 5 bases unmatched. This CDR3 is built from 15 residues. CDR3 sequence (DNA): TGCGCCAGCAGCGATAGCGGGAGGGGGGAAGAGACCCAGTACTTC. It codes for CASSDSGRGEETQYF.

This sequence joins TRBV11-2 and TRBJ2-3; D is ambiguous. CDR1 is SGHAT and CDR2 is FQNNGV in the germline V gene. V was shortened by 4 bases and J by 2 bases, with 4 bases between the two germline ends. This CDR3 spans 12 amino acids. The CDR3 sequence: CASSSVTDTQYF. The CDR3 DNA reads TGTGCCAGCAGCTCGGTCACAGATACGCAGTATTTT.

The chain joins TRBV2 to TRBJ1-1; D unclear. V lost 5 bases to trimming and J lost 4 bases, with 14 bases between them. This CDR3 has 14 residues. The germline V gene has CDR1 SNHLY and CDR2 FYNNEI. The DNA of the CDR3 is TGTGCCAGCAGTCAAACAGTCCCTGGCACTGAAGCTTTCTTT. Protein: CASSQTVPGTEAFF.

To note about this clone: As the CDR3 is not closed by the conserved phenylalanine or tryptophan, this likely results from a read error. The chain links TRBV27 to TRBJ1-1; D uncertain. The CDR3 contains 14 residues. Germline V gives CDR1 MNHEY, CDR2 SMNVEV (reference sequence). V dropped 5 bases and J dropped 1 base, with 11 bases sitting between them. In nucleotides, the CDR3 is TGTGCCAGCAGTCCAAGGCCGGAGAACACTGAAGCTTTCCTT. Translating gives CASSPRPENTEAFL.

V and J are TRBV2 and TRBJ2-7; 14 nucleotides agree with TRBD2. Trimming at V came to 4 bases and at J to 2 bases, leaving 1 base not matched to a gene. The CDR3 contains 15 residues. CDR1 SNHLY and CDR2 FYNNEI come from the germline V gene. The CDR3 bases are TGTGCCAGCAGTGGGGGACTAGCGGGGGCCTACGAGCAGTACTTC. Its translation: CASSGGLAGAYEQYF.

This clone was seen more than once but under ten times. The chain couples TRBV5-1 to TRBJ2-2; TRBD2 might be the D (5 bases). Trimming took 0 bases from V and 6 from J, leaving 9 bases between them. The V gene's germline CDR1 is SGHRS and CDR2 YFSETQ. This CDR3 contains 14 residues. CDR3 sequence: CASSLERVPGELFF. CDR3 bases: TGCGCCAGCAGCTTGGAGAGGGTTCCCGGGGAGCTGTTTTTT.